This T cell receptor (beta chain) was sequenced in a study of post-analysis software for immune sequencing data. Study results and caveats: Four or five TRBV segments, TRBV5-6, TRBV5-1 and TRBV20-1 among them, were found more frequent in patients than controls.

Regarding this clonotype: The antigen is undetermined.

Trimming took 3 bases from V and 3 from J; bases not matched to a gene: 9. This CDR3 is built from 17 residues. The germline CDR1 and CDR2 sequences are KGHSH and LQKENI. Unique molecular identifiers were carried by the TCR beta cDNA libraries. Via MiXCR, TCRdb re-called the PCR reads, giving one row per CDR3 protein. The sample lists roughly 180,000 distinct CDR3 sequences, 30% occurring once. This TCR derives from a girl aged 5 to 17 with multiple sclerosis. This chain joins TRBV18 and TRBJ1-5, with 9 bases fitting TRBD1. What was sequenced was blood. CDR3 protein: CASSPAGDRADNQPQHF. CDR3 sequence (DNA): TGTGCCAGCTCACCGGCCGGGGACAGGGCTGACAATCAGCCCCAGCATTTT.